This TCR beta chain derives from a study of T-cell reconstitution after alpha-beta-depleted transplantation in children (dated by TCRdb to 2015 to 2016). Turning to the overall study: Using TCR repertoire profiling, the study followed T-cell immune reconstitution in a quantitative way in children after TCRalphabeta/CD19-depleted allogeneic hematopoietic cell transplantation.

Results the study describes overall, beyond this receptor: Over subsequent months, a decline in hyperexpanded clone frequencies was noted, and after one year, T-cell counts and TCRbeta diversity were mostly ascribed to newly produced T cells. Apparently early alphabetaT-cell count recovery about two months after transplant reportedly relied on only several hundred rapidly expanded clones derived from non-depleted graft cells. The high TCRbeta diversity at day 60 in some patients was ascribed to recipient T cells and intrathymic progenitors that had survived conditioning.

Comments on this clonotype: The target of this receptor is not known. Base qualities are not at hand, and no much larger clone is one base apart.

The sample's treatment or condition label, decoded: allogeneic hematopoietic cell transplantation with graft depleted of TCRalphabeta T cells and CD19 B cells. Transplant recipients were children who received TCRalphabeta/CD19-depleted allogeneic hematopoietic cell grafts. The CDR3 sequence holds 14 residues, the cysteine and phenylalanine included. Of all the DNA, just the CDR3 is kept, 42 bases in frame from base 1. Trimming leaves V shorter by 1 base and J shorter by 7 bases, with the junction holding 5 bases beyond the gene matches. As encoded in the germline V gene (reference sequence), CDR1 is DFQATT while CDR2 is SNEGSKA. Libraries were prepared through PCR. TCRdb records Illumina HiSeq 2500 as the sequencer. TCR library preparation used molecular barcoding, with unique molecular identifiers applied to normalize quantification of the TCRbeta repertoire. TCRdb reworked the public reads: Q25 trimming with fastp, MiXCR clone assembly, productive beta chains retained. When rows share a CDR3 protein, they turn into one entry using the most common DNA and genes. For this sample there are a few hundred thousand distinct CDR3 sequences; 25% to 30% appear just once. The top ten constitute 36% of the sample.

The clonotype originates from a boy in the first two years of life with Wiskott-Aldrich syndrome, due to receive a stem cell transplant. The material sequenced was PBMCs, taken before TCRalphabeta/CD19-depleted stem cell transplant. The sequence joins TRBV20-1 to TRBJ2-1; TRBD2 lines up with 9 middle nucleotides. The CDR3 is CSARGASGTNEQFF. The nucleotide sequence is given as TGCAGTGCTAGAGGGGCTAGCGGGACAAATGAGCAGTTCTTC.